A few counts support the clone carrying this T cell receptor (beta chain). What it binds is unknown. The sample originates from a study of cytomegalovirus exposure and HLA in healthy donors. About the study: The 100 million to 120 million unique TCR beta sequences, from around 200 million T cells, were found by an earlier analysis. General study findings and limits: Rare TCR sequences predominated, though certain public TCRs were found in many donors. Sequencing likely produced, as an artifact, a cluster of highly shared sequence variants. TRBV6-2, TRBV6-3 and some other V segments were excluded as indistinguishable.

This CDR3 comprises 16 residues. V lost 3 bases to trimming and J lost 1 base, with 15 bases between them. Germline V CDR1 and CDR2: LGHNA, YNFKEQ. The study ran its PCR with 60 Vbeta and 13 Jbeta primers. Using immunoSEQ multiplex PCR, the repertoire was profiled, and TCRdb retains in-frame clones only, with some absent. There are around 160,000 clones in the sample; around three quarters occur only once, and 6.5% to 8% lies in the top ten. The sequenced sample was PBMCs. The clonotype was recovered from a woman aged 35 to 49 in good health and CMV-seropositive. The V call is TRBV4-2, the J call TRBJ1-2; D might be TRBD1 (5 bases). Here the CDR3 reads CASSHLDSSNNYGYTF. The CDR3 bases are TGTGCCAGCAGCCACCTAGACAGCTCTAATAACTATGGCTACACCTTC.